The entry below describes one T cell receptor (beta chain). This clonotype was counted many times. It lacks a known antigen. Nothing much larger sits one base from this clone, and base qualities are not available. This entry is derived from a study of T cells after yellow fever vaccination (dated by TCRdb to about 2019). Study-level background: Libraries from fractions with low cell numbers were prepared with the SMART-Seq v4 Ultra Low Input RNA kit. The cohort comprised two healthy male donors, one aged 18 to 29 and one aged 30 to 40 years. Blood was collected at multiple timepoints before and after primary and secondary immunization, and bulk PBMC replicates and cell subsets were isolated. To follow T-cell clones before and after both primary and booster YFV17D yellow fever vaccination, bulk TCR alpha and beta repertoires underwent longitudinal sequencing.

V is cut back by 6 bases and J by 3 bases, with 8 bases in the junction unmatched. CDR3 length: 14 amino acids, cysteine to phenylalanine. CDR3 DNA is the only sequence kept; it has 42 bases, read in frame from the first base. The germline V gene encodes CDR1 ENHRY and CDR2 SYGVKD. General findings and caveats noted by the study authors: Compared with the primary T-cell response, the secondary T-cell response was faster but weaker, reaching its peak on day 5 rather than on day 15. Most clones expanded after primary vaccination were re-detected after the booster (almost 97% of CD4 and 88% of CD8), suggesting broad memory maintenance. The study included only a couple of donors, which limits how far the findings can be generalized. A small share of clonotypes occurred in both CD4 and CD8 compartments, likely arising from convergent recombination. FACS-sorted repertoires could contain abundant contaminating clonotypes from the bulk population, so computational filtering was required.

TCR cDNA was synthesized by 5'RACE template switching, through which a universal primer site and unique molecular identifiers were introduced. cDNA synthesis was primed from both the TCR alpha and TCR beta constant segments. Two PCR steps were used to amplify libraries, with sample barcodes and sequencing adapters being added in the second step. Libraries were sequenced on Illumina HiSeq 2500 (2x100 bp) or NovaSeq (2x150 bp). Concerning the study's data processing: MIGEC was used to demultiplex reads and collapse the reads into UMI consensus sequences, and MiXCR was used for V(D)J alignment. Vaccine-responding clonotypes were identified with edgeR using replicate PBMC samples, with FDR below 0.01 and a log2 fold change above 5 up to day 15 being required. Each bulk clonotype was labeled CD4 or CD8 based on which sequenced repertoire, CD4 or CD8, contained the clonotype at higher abundance. Using fastp trimming at Q25 and MiXCR clonotype assembly, TCRdb reanalyzed the public sequencing data and kept in-frame beta chains. CDR3 protein duplicates are merged, each entry listing the most common genes and DNA. It is TCRdb's table, rather than the study itself, that gives the V and J calls and clone size. Within this sample are hundreds of thousands of distinct CDR3 sequences, with 6% to 8% of them counted one time only. The ten largest clones take up approximately 15% of the sample.

The treatment or condition label for this specimen denotes: live attenuated yellow fever vaccine strain. At each blood-draw timepoint, two biological replicates of bulk PBMCs were obtained. PBMCs were isolated from peripheral blood using a standard Ficoll-Paque protocol. TriZol was used to extract RNA from bulk PBMCs, from CD4 and CD8 fractions, and from dextramer-positive and dextramer-negative fractions. Sequenced material: PBMCs, taken 5 days after the yellow fever booster vaccination. Recombination connected TRBV10-3 to TRBJ2-7; a stretch of 7 junction bases matches TRBD1. The TCR comes from a man aged 25-40 years who received the YFV17D yellow fever vaccine. The CDR3 reads as follows: CAIRMTGKVYEQYF. The bases are TGTGCCATCAGGATGACAGGGAAGGTCTACGAGCAGTACTTC.